The TCR beta chain under discussion was sequenced for a study of prognosis after radiotherapy for stage I lung cancer listed by TCRdb under 2021. Background on the whole study: Fewer than 20 stage I NSCLC patients were enrolled in Nanjing, China, between early 2018 and January 2019. Peripheral blood TCR beta repertoires were profiled in stage I NSCLC patients before and after stereotactic body radiotherapy, and the repertoires were related to distant failure. Four of the 19 patients developed distant metastases after SBRT, at a median of about seven months; the other 15 showed no significant progression. The cohort comprised more than 10 men and six or seven women with a median age of 74.5 years, ranging from roughly 50 to 84 years. Tumor histology was squamous cell carcinoma in about 7 patients and adenocarcinoma in approximately 11. About 15 cases involved newly diagnosed primary stage I lung tumors, and a few involved oligometastatic NSCLC subsequent to surgical resection of the primary tumor. SBRT was given in 3 to 5 fractions with a biologically effective dose of at least 100 Gy, using image-guided IMRT or VMAT. A total of roughly 38 blood samples from approximately 19 patients were sequenced, with one sample obtained before and one obtained after SBRT for each patient. No patient received concurrent therapy alongside SBRT. Every patient was deemed medically inoperable, 12 because of comorbidities and more than 5 because they refused surgery.

Details on this clonotype: What this receptor recognizes is not known. Germline is not matched at one junction end, which may reflect a read error.

All patients had node-negative disease on CT and PET/CT, and none had a history of other malignancies or had previously received chemotherapy or radiotherapy. At each of two time points, roughly 5.7 milliliters of peripheral venous blood were collected into EDTA tubes. PBMCs were isolated by Ficoll-Paque Plus density-gradient centrifugation. Right after collection, samples were placed at -80 degrees C and kept there until analysis. The CDR3 numbers 14 residues from cysteine through phenylalanine. This entry keeps only the CDR3 DNA: 42 bases, framed from base 1. General study outcomes and caveats: None of the reported P values were adjusted for multiple comparisons. The study was limited by the small cohort and short follow-up, and independent validation of the study findings is required. Whether the expanded TCR clones were tumor-specific was not determined. After SBRT, the number of unique TCR clones decreased (median about 9,900 before versus some 6,900 after; Wilcoxon paired P=0.011). Post-SBRT Shannon entropy and its change from baseline were lower in patients who developed distant metastases; baseline Shannon entropy was not associated with metastases. Differences by metastasis status were reportedly seen in TRBV and TRBJ usage frequencies, involving two V genes at baseline and, after SBRT, 8 or 9 V genes and two J genes.

Two rounds of multiplex PCR were performed to amplify the TCR beta CDR3 region from genomic DNA. The first PCR round used primers specific to each TRBV and TRBJ gene, with sequences filed in Chinese patent CN105087789A. Universal primers were used in the second PCR round. The Roche High Pure PCR Template Preparation Kit was used to extract genomic DNA from frozen PBMCs. Libraries were sequenced paired-end with 151 bp reads on an Illumina HiSeq 3000. The original pipeline was this. Raw reads lacking the multiplex PCR primer sequences were removed with CutAdapt. Using PEAR, the high-quality paired reads were merged into contigs. MiXCR assigned TRB V, D and J gene segments to each contig by aligning to reference sequences. To remove sequencing errors, CDR3 sequences were clustered according to base quality and sequence similarity. Shannon entropy normalized by the natural log of productive TCR sequence number was used as the measure of diversity. To get clonality, Shannon entropy was divided by the natural log of the number of unique clonotypes, and that result was subtracted from one. The Youden index of ROC curves was used to select progression-free survival cut-offs for repertoire metrics, and analyses were performed in R 3.5.3. Clones were called with MiXCR by TCRdb after fastp trimmed the public reads at Q25, and only in-frame beta chains were retained. Each CDR3 protein gets just one entry, which takes the most common genes and DNA from the rows behind it. These V and J calls originate from TCRdb's pipeline instead of the authors' own analysis. This sample has fewer than 20,000 distinct CDR3 sequences in its table, and about three fifths of those were observed once. The top ten clonotypes cover 25% to 30% of the sample.

The sequences come from PBMCs, collected before or after stereotactic body radiation therapy (not recorded which). Recombination joined TRBV12-3 or TRBV12-4 with TRBJ1-2; too little of a D gene remains to name it. The receptor was derived from a donor of 50 years or more with non-small cell lung cancer. Read as DNA, the sequence is TGTGCCAGCAGTTTAGGGGGAGTGACTATTGGCAACACCTTC. Translated, it reads CASSLGGVTIGNTF.